Listed below are T cell receptor beta chains from one sample, sequenced in a study of tumor-infiltrating lymphocytes in localized non-small cell lung cancer. Assay: immunoSEQ multiplex PCR; the TCRdb copy retains only in-frame clones and omits some. The sample contains 21,000 or so clones, approximately 73% of which appear only once. Sequencing input: lung tumor tissue. The receptors stem from a human donor with non-small cell lung cancer. CDR3s include the opening cysteine and the closing phenylalanine or tryptophan. D genes are given only for firm matches. Clone size is not always given. Where it is, it says once, few, many or a class for expanded clones.

NA | TRBJ2-7 | NA | TRBV5-5 | TGTGCCAGCAGCCGCTCCAGTCGGGGGTCAAACTCCTACGAGCAGTACTTC | CASSRSSRGSNSYEQYF
NA | TRBJ1-1 | NA | TRBV7-2 | TGTGCCAGCAGCCGCCAAGGAACGGGAGCTTTCTTT | CASSRQGTGAFF
TRBD2 | TRBJ2-1 | NA | TRBV9 | TGTGCCAGCAGCCCGATGACTAGCGGGGGGGCCAATGAGCAGTTCTTC | CASSPMTSGGANEQFF
NA | TRBJ2-7 | NA | TRBV4-3 | TGCGCCAGCAGCCAAGCCGTTAGCTACGAGCAGTACTTC | CASSQAVSYEQYF
NA | TRBJ1-5 | few | TRBV7-9 | TGTGCCAGCAGCTTAACCAGGAATCAGCCCCAGCATTTT | CASSLTRNQPQHF
TRBD1 | TRBJ1-6 | NA | TRBV27 | TGTGCCAGCAGTTTTTCGACAGGGATCTATAATTCACCCCTCCACTTT | CASSFSTGIYNSPLHF
NA | TRBJ1-1 | NA | TRBV7-6 | TGTGCCAGCAGCAATCCTTCACAGGGCTCGAACACTGAAGCTTTCTTT | CASSNPSQGSNTEAFF
TRBD2 | TRBJ2-1 | NA | TRBV7-3 | TGTGCCAGCAGCCCTACTAGCGGGGGGAATGAGCAGTTCTTC | CASSPTSGGNEQFF
TRBD2 | TRBJ2-3 | NA | TRBV7-2 | TGTGCCAGCAGCTTAGATCGACTAGCGGGGGGGATAACAGATACGCAGTATTTT | CASSLDRLAGGITDTQYF
TRBD1 | TRBJ2-1 | NA | TRBV6-1 | TGTGCCAGCATTTATGACAGGGCAAATTACAATGAGCAGTTCTTC | CASIYDRANYNEQFF
NA | TRBJ1-2 | few | TRBV6-6 | TGTGCCAGCAGTACCCAACAGACTAACTATGGCTACACCTTC | CASSTQQTNYGYTF
NA | TRBJ1-5 | NA | TRBV21-1 | TGTGCCAGCCAAACCCCCCCAGGGGAGGGCAATCAGCCCCAGCATTTT | CASQTPPGEGNQPQHF
NA | TRBJ2-3 | NA | TRBV30 | TGTGCCTGGAGTTCCCCCGGGAGCGGGACAGATACGCAGTATTTT | CAWSSPGSGTDTQYF
TRBD1 | TRBJ1-6 | few | TRBV7-2 | TGTGCCAGCAGCTTCGGGACAGATAATTCACCCCTCCACTTT | CASSFGTDNSPLHF
NA | TRBJ2-3 | NA | TRBV5-4 | TGTGCCAGCAGCTTAGGGGGTCGCCCAGATACGCAGTATTTT | CASSLGGRPDTQYF
TRBD1 | TRBJ1-4 | NA | TRBV18 | TGTGCCAGCTCACCCTCCCGGACAGGGGGAGGTGAAAAACTGTTTTTT | CASSPSRTGGGEKLFF
TRBD1 | TRBJ1-6 | NA | TRBV5-1 | TGCGCCAGCAGCTTGGAGACCGGGACAGGGACGTATAATTCACCCCTCCACTTT | CASSLETGTGTYNSPLHF